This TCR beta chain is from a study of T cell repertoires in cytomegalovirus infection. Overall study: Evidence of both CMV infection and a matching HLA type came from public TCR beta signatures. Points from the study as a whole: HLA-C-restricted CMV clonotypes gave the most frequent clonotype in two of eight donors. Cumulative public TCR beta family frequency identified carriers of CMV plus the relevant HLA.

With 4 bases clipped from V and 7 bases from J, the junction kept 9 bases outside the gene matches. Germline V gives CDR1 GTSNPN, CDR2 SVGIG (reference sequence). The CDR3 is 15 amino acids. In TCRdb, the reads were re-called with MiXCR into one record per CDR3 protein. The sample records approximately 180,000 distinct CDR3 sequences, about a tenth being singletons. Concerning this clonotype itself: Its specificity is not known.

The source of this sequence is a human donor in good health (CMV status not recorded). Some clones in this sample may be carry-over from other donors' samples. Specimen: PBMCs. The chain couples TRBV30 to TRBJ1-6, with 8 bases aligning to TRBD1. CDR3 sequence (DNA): TGTGCCTGGACCAGACAGGGGATTCAAAATTCACCCCTCCACTTT. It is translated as CAWTRQGIQNSPLHF. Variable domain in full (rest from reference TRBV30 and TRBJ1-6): SQTIHQWPATLVQPVGSPLSLECTVEGTSNPNLYWYRQAAGRGLQLLFYSVGIGQISSEVPQNLSASRPQDRQFILSSKKLLLSDSGFYLCAWTRQGIQNSPLHFGNGTRLTVT.